These T cell receptor beta chains were read from a single sample in a study of shared clonotypes between healthy human individuals. The repertoire was sequenced with immunoSEQ multiplex PCR; TCRdb's copy has only in-frame clones and lacks some. The data hold about 480,000 clones, with about 80% observed a single time. The sample taken for sequencing was PBMCs. The origin of the receptors is a woman between 35 and 50 years old in good health. Some clones in this sample may be carry-over from other donors' samples. The conserved cysteine and the conserved F or W are not part of the CDR3 here. Fields, in order: V gene, CDR3 protein.

v_call: TRBV6-5; cdr3_aa: ASSPRTENSPLH
v_call: TRBV19; cdr3_aa: ASSRSGSARGYEQY
v_call: TRBV5-1; cdr3_aa: ASSLSSASSYEQY
v_call: TRBV11-2; cdr3_aa: ASSLRQNTGELF
v_call: TRBV19; cdr3_aa: ASSIEGGRIYNEQF
v_call: TRBV6-1; cdr3_aa: ASSVWTGTGNEKLF
v_call: TRBV5-1; cdr3_aa: ASSLGGSGTDTQY
v_call: TRBV2; cdr3_aa: ASSVDFSYNEQF
v_call: TRBV10-3; cdr3_aa: AISAGLQETQY
v_call: TRBV9; cdr3_aa: ASSPMGSYNEQF
v_call: TRBV11-2; cdr3_aa: ASSSGQFNSYEQY
v_call: TRBV27; cdr3_aa: ASGAGRFRETQY
v_call: TRBV11-3; cdr3_aa: ASSHYSGMSTDTQY
v_call: TRBV13; cdr3_aa: ASSTGAGGPYEQY
v_call: TRBV5-1; cdr3_aa: ASSLGETGGRRELF
v_call: TRBV27; cdr3_aa: ASSLDRGNQPQH
v_call: TRBV10-3; cdr3_aa: AISESRTGPAKNIQY
v_call: TRBV5-5; cdr3_aa: ASSFLNEKLF
v_call: TRBV10-2; cdr3_aa: ASRLAGNPSYEQY
v_call: TRBV7-8; cdr3_aa: ASSLGWRGSGNTIY
v_call: TRBV28; cdr3_aa: ASSSGVASSGANVLT
v_call: TRBV4-3; cdr3_aa: ASSLVFGQGAVEQY
v_call: TRBV18; cdr3_aa: ASSRGGEETQY
v_call: TRBV7-9; cdr3_aa: ASSYLGQGNEKLF
v_call: TRBV7-2; cdr3_aa: ASSPTPEVGEQY
v_call: TRBV19; cdr3_aa: ASSDGTSTYNEQF
v_call: TRBV6-6; cdr3_aa: ASTNLQSPEQY
v_call: TRBV28; cdr3_aa: ASSESDYGYT
v_call: TRBV5-1; cdr3_aa: ASSFTDTQY
v_call: TRBV6-1; cdr3_aa: ATSLGSYNEQF
v_call: TRBV30; cdr3_aa: AWSVGESSGNTIY
v_call: TRBV7-2; cdr3_aa: ASSSPGTSGRRSTDTQY
v_call: TRBV6-1; cdr3_aa: ASRAGGSYEQY
v_call: TRBV5-6; cdr3_aa: ASSSRAEQF
v_call: TRBV19; cdr3_aa: ASSIGGAGYEQY
v_call: TRBV5-6; cdr3_aa: ASSLAGFANEKLF
v_call: TRBV10-3; cdr3_aa: AISGPGAGEAF
v_call: TRBV11-2; cdr3_aa: ASRVPGVLRGRVGELF
v_call: TRBV2; cdr3_aa: ASSEAGTVNTEAF
v_call: TRBV27; cdr3_aa: ASSSTHDRRTYSYEQY
v_call: TRBV4-2; cdr3_aa: ASSQSGLHTGELF
v_call: TRBV20-1; cdr3_aa: SARTQETQY
v_call: TRBV11-2; cdr3_aa: ASSPGQGYEQY
v_call: TRBV2; cdr3_aa: ASSDEGFQETQY
v_call: TRBV15; cdr3_aa: ATSRDLGVREQY
v_call: TRBV28; cdr3_aa: ASSPTSGPYNEQF
v_call: TRBV7-2; cdr3_aa: ASKRQEGSYEQY